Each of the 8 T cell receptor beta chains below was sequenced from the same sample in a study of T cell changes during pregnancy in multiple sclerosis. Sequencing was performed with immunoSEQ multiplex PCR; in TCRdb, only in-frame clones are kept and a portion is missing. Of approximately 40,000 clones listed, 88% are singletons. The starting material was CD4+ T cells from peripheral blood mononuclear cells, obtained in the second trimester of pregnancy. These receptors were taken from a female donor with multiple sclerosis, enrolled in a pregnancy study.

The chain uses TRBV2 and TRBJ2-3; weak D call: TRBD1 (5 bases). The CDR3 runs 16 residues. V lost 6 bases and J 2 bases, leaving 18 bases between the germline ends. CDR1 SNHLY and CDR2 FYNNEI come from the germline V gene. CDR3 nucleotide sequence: TGTGCCAGCAGAGATCAGGGCCGCCCCAACACAGATACGCAGTATTTT. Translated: CASRDQGRPNTDTQYF. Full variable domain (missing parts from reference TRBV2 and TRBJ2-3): EPEVTQTPSHQVTQMGQEVILRCVPISNHLYFYWYRQILGQKVEFLVSFYNNEISEKSEIFDDQFSVERPDGSNFTLKIRSTKLEDSAMYFCASRDQGRPNTDTQYFGPGTRLTVL.

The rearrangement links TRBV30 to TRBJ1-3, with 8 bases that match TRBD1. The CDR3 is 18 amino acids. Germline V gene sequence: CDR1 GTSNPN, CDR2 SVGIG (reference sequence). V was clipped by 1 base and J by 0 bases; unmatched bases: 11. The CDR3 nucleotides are TGTGCCTGGAGTGATTGGCAGGGGGCTCGAAACTCTGGAAACACCATATATTTT. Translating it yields CAWSDWQGARNSGNTIYF.

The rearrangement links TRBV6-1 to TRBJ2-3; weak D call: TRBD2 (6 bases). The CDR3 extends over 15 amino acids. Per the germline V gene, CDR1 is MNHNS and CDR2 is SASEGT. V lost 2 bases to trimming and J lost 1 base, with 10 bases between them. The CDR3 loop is CASSESWGGTDTQYF. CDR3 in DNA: TGTGCCAGCAGTGAAAGCTGGGGGGGCACAGATACGCAGTATTTT.

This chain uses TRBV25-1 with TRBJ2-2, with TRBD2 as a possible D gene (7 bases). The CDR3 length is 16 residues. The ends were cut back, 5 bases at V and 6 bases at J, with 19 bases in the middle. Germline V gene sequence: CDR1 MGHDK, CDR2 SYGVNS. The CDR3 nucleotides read TGTGCCAGCAGTCGTGTCGGGTGGGAGGGGGCCGGGGAGCTGTTTTTT. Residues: CASSRVGWEGAGELFF.

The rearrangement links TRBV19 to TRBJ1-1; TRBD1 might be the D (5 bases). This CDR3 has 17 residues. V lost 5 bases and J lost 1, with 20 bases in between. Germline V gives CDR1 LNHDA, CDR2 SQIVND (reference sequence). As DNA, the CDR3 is TGTGCCAGTAGTCCCAGCCTCGGGCAGGGAAGGAACACTGAAGCTTTCTTT. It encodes CASSPSLGQGRNTEAFF.

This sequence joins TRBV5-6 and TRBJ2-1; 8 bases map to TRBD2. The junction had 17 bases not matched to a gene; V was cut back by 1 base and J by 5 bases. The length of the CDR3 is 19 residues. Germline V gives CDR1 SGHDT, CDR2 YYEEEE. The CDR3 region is CASSLRRLARGLANNEQFF. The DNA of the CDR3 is TGTGCCAGCAGCTTGCGCCGACTAGCGCGGGGACTGGCGAACAATGAGCAGTTCTTC.

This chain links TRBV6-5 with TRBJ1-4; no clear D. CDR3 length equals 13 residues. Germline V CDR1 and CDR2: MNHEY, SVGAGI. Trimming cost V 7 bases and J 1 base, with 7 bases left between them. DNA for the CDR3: TGTGCCAGCAAGGACTTAACTAATGAAAAACTGTTTTTT. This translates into CASKDLTNEKLFF.

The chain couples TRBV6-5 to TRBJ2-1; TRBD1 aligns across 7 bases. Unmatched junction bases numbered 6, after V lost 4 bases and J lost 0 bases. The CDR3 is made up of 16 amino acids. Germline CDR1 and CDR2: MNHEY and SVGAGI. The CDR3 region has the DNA TGTGCCAGCAGTTCAGAGGGGGCTCGCTCCTACAATGAGCAGTTCTTC. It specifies CASSSEGARSYNEQFF.